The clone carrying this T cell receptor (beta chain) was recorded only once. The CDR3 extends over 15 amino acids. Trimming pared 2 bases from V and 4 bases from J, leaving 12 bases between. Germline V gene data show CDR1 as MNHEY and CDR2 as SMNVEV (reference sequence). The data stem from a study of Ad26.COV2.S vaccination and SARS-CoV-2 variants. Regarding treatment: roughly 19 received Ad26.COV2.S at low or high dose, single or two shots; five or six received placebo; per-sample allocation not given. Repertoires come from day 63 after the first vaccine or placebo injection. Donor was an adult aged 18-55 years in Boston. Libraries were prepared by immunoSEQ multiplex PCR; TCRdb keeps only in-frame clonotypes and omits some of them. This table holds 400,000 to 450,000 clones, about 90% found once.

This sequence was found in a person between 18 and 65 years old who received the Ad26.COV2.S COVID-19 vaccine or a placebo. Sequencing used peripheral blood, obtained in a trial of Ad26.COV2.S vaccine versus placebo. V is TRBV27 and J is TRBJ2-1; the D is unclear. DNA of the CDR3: TGTGCCAGCAGTTTACGTACCCTTGGTTACAATGAGCAGTTCTTC. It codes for CASSLRTLGYNEQFF.